This record looks at one T cell receptor beta chain sequence and its context. The antigen remains undetermined. The same CDR3 is also encoded by other DNA sequences in this sample. The data were obtained in a study of T cell responses to AZD1222 COVID-19 vaccine. Study-level findings and limits: Reportedly, nearly half the spike-specific TCRs target unmutated variant regions.

V was trimmed by 2 bases and J by 2 bases, leaving 9 bases between them. Germline CDR1 is SGHAT and CDR2 is FQNNGV. The length of the CDR3 is 14 residues. The protocol was immunoSEQ multiplex PCR, while the TCRdb copy is restricted to in-frame clones and leaves out a portion. The sample carries some 150,000 clones, 90% recorded once. The sequences come from peripheral blood, collected 28 days after the second AZD1222 dose. The origin of this receptor is an adult who received the AZD1222 COVID-19 vaccine. This sequence joins TRBV11-2 and TRBJ1-1; D gene unclear. The CDR3 DNA reads as TGTGCCAGCAGCTTAACGCGTGTAAACACTGAAGCTTTCTTT. Amino acids: CASSLTRVNTEAFF.